These 2 T cell receptor beta chains originate from one sample sequenced in a study of CD8 T cells in ankylosing spondylitis. TCRdb re-called the 5' RACE reads with MiXCR, one entry per CDR3 protein. The data contain more than 250,000 distinct CDR3 sequences, 11% of them singletons. The sample was blood, either unsorted or a sorted T cell fraction (not recorded which). The receptors were sampled from a female donor with ankylosing spondylitis or in good health (not recorded which).

The CDR3 region has the DNA TGTGCCAGCTTACTCCAAGGGGCTCGGATTACTGAAGCTTTCTTT. Its translation: CASLLQGARITEAFF. The rearrangement uses TRBV12-3 or TRBV12-4 and TRBJ1-1; TRBD1 might be the D (5 bases). The CDR3 extends over 15 amino acids. Between the trimmed V and J ends, which lost 8 bases and 5 bases, there was a span of 21 bases.

This clonotype was recorded at least ten times. This chain links TRBV7-2 with TRBJ2-1, with D unresolved. CDR3 size: 13 residues. CDR1 and CDR2 from the germline V gene are SGHTA and FQGNSA. The V end lost 3 bases, the J end lost 6 bases, and 9 bases lay between the germline ends. DNA of the CDR3: TGTGCCAGCAGCTTCCTAGTGCCCAATGAGCAGTTCTTC. It specifies CASSFLVPNEQFF.